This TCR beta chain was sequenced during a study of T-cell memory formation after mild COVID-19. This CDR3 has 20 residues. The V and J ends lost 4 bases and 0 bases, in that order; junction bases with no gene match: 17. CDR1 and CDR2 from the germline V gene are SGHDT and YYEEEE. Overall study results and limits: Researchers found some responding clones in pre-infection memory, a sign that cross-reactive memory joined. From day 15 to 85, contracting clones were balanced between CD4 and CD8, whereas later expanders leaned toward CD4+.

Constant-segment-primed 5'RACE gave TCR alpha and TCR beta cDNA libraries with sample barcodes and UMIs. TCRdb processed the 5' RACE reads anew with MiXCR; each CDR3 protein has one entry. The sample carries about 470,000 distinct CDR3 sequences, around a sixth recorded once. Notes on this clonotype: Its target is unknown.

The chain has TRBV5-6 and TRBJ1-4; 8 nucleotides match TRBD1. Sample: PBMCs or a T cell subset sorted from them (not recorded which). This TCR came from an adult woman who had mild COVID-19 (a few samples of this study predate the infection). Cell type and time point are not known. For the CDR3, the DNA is TGTGCCAGCAGCGCCCCCGACCACGGACAGGGAGCCTCAACTAATGAAAAACTGTTTTTT. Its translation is CASSAPDHGQGASTNEKLFF.